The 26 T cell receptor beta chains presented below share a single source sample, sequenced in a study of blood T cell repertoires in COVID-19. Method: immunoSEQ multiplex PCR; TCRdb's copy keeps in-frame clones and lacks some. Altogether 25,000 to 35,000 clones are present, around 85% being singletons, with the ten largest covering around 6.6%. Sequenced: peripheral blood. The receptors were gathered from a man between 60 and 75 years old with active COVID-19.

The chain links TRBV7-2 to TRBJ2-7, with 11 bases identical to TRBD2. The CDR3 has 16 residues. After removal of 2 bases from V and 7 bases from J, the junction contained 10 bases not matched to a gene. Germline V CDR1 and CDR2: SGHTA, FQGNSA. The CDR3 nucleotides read TGTGCCAGCAGCTTATCTCTAGCGGGAGGAAGGGTTGAGCAGTACTTC. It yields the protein CASSLSLAGGRVEQYF. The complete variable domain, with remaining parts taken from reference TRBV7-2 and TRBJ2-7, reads GAGVSQSPSNKVTEKGKDVELRCDPISGHTALYWYRQSLGQGLEFLIYFQGNSAPDKSGLPSDRFSAERTGGSVSTLTIQRTQQEDSAVYLCASSLSLAGGRVEQYFGPGTRLTVT.

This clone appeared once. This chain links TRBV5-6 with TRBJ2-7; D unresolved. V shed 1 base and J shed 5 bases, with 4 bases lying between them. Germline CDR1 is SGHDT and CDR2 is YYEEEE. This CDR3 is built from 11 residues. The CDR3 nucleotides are TGTGCCAGCAGCTTGACAGACGAGCAGTACTTC. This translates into CASSLTDEQYF.

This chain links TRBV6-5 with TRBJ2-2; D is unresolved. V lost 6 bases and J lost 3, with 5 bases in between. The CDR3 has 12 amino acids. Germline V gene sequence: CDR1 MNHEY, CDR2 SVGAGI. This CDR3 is CASREHTGELFF. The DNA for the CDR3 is TGTGCCAGCAGGGAGCACACCGGGGAGCTGTTTTTT.

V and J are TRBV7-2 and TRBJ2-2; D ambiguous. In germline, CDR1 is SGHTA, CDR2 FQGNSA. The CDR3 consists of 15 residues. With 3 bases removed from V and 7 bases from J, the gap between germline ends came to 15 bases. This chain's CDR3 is CASSLAQFPGGELFF. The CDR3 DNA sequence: TGTGCCAGCAGCTTGGCCCAGTTTCCTGGCGGGGAGCTGTTTTTT.

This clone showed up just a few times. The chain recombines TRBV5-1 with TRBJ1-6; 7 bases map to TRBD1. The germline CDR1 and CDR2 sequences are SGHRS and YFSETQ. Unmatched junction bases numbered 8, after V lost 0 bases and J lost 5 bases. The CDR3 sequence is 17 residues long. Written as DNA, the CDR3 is TGCGCCAGCAGCTTGGCCGAGACAGGGCGGCATAATTCACCCCTCCACTTT. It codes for CASSLAETGRHNSPLHF.

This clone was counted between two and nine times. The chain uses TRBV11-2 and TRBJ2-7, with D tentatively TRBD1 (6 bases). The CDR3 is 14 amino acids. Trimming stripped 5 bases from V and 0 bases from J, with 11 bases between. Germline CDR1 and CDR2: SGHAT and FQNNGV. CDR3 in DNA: TGTGCCAGCAGCCGGGACACAAACTCCTACGAGCAGTACTTC. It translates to CASSRDTNSYEQYF.

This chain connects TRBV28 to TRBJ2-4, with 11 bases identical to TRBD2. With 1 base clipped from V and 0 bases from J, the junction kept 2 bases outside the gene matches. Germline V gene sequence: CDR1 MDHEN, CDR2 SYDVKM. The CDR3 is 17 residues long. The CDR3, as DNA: TGTGCCAGCAGTTTATTGGGGACTAGCGGAGCCAAAAACATTCAGTACTTC. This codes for CASSLLGTSGAKNIQYF.

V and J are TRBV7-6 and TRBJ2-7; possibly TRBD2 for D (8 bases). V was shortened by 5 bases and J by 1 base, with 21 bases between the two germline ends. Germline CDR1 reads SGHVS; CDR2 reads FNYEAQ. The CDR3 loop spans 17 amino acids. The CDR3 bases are TGTGCCAGCAGCCCTCGGAGGGGGCTAGCGGGTTCCTACGAGCAGTACTTC. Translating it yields CASSPRRGLAGSYEQYF. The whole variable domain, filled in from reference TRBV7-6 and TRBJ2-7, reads GAGVSQSPRYKVTKRGQDVALRCDPISGHVSLYWYRQALGQGPEFLTYFNYEAQQDKSGLPNDRFSAERPEGSISTLTIQRTEQRDSAMYRCASSPRRGLAGSYEQYFGPGTRLTVT.

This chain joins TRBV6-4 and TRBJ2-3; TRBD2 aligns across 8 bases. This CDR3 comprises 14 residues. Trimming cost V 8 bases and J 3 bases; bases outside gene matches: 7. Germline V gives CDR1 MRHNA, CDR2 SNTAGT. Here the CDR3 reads CASAREGRTDTQYF. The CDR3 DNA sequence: TGTGCCAGCGCCCGGGAGGGCCGAACAGATACGCAGTATTTT.

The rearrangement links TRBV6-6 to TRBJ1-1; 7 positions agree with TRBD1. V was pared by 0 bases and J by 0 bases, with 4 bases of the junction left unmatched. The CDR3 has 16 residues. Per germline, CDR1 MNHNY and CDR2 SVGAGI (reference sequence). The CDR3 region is CASSYSTGKVNTEAFF. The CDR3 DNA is TGTGCCAGCAGTTACTCGACAGGGAAGGTGAACACTGAAGCTTTCTTT.

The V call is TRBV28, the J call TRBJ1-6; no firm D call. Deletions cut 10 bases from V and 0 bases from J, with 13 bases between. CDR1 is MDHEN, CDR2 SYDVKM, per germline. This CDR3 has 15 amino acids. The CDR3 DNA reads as TGTGCCACCGGAGAGCTAAGCTCCTATAATTCACCCCTCCACTTT. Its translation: CATGELSSYNSPLHF.

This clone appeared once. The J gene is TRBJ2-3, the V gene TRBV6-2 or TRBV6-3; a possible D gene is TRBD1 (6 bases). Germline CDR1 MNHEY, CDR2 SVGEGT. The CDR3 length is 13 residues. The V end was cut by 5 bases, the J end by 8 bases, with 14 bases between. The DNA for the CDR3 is TGTGCCAGCAGTGCCCAGGGGTTGGGTACGCAGTATTTT. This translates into CASSAQGLGTQYF.

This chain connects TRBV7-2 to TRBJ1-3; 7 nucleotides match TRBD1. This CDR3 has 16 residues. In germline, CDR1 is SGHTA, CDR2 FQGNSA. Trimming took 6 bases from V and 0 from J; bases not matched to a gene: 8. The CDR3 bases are TGTGCCAGCAGTAGAGGAGGGGGCGTCTCTGGAAACACCATATATTTT. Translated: CASSRGGGVSGNTIYF.

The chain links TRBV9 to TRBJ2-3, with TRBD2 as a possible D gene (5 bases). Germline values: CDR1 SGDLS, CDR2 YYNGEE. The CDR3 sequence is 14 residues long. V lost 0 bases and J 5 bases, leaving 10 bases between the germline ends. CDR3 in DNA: TGTGCCAGCAGCGTAGAACGGGGTCGAGATACGCAGTATTTT. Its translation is CASSVERGRDTQYF.

The CDR3 region is CASSFLELYGYTF. Written as DNA, the CDR3 is TGTGCCAGCAGCTTCCTAGAGCTCTATGGCTACACCTTC. J is TRBJ1-2 and V is TRBV7-2, with D uncertain. Trimming removed 3 bases from V and 4 bases from J, with 9 bases in between. CDR3 length equals 13 residues. Per germline, CDR1 SGHTA and CDR2 FQGNSA.

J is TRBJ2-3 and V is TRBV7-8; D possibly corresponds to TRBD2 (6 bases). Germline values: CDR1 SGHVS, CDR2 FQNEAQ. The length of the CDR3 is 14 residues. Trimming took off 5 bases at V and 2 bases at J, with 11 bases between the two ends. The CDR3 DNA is TGTGCCAGCAGCCAAAAGGGACTCACAGATACGCAGTATTTT. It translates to CASSQKGLTDTQYF.

The CDR3 nucleotides read TGTGCCAGCAGCCGCCGACAGGGGTACCAAGAGACCCAGTACTTC. Its translation: CASSRRQGYQETQYF. This sequence joins TRBV9 and TRBJ2-5; 8 bases fit TRBD1. The CDR3 is made up of 15 amino acids. Germline values: CDR1 SGDLS, CDR2 YYNGEE. The trim removed 4 bases at V and 0 bases at J, leaving 5 bases unmatched.

The CDR3 nucleotides are TGTGCCAGCAGTATAAAGGTGGCGGGAGCAAAGCCAGATACGCAGTATTTT. As protein: CASSIKVAGAKPDTQYF. The J gene is TRBJ2-3, the V gene TRBV7-9; 7 bases are a match to TRBD2. Germline V CDR1 and CDR2: SEHNR, FQNEAQ (reference sequence). The CDR3 length is 17 residues. Trimming took 6 bases from V and 4 from J; bases not matched to a gene: 16.

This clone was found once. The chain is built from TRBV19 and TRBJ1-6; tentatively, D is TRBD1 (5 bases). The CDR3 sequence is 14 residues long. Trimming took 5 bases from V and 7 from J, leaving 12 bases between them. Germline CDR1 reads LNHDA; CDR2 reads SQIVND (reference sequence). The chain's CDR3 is CASSAGTPNSPLHF. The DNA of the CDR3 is TGTGCCAGTAGTGCCGGGACTCCAAATTCACCCCTCCACTTT.

DNA for the CDR3: TGTGCCAGCAGGGTCACCGGGACAGCGACTACATACGAGCAGTACTTC. This translates into CASRVTGTATTYEQYF. The V and J genes are TRBV2 and TRBJ2-7; TRBD1 matches 7 bases. The germline gives CDR1 SNHLY, CDR2 FYNNEI. With 6 bases clipped from V and 4 bases from J, the junction kept 15 bases outside the gene matches. The CDR3 sequence is 16 residues long.

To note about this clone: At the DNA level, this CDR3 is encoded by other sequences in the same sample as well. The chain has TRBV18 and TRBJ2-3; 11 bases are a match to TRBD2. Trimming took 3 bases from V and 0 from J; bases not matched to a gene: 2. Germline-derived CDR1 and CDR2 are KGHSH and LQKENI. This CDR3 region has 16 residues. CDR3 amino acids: CASSPGTSGSTDTQYF. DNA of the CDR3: TGTGCCAGCTCACCCGGGACTAGCGGAAGCACAGATACGCAGTATTTT.

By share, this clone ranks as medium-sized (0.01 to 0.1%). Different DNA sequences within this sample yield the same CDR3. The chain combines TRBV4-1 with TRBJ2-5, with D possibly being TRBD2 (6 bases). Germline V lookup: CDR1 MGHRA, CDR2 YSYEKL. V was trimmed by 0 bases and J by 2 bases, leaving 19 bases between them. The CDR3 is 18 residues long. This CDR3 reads CASSQDPGTGADQETQYF. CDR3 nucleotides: TGCGCCAGCAGCCAAGATCCGGGAACGGGAGCGGATCAAGAGACCCAGTACTTC.

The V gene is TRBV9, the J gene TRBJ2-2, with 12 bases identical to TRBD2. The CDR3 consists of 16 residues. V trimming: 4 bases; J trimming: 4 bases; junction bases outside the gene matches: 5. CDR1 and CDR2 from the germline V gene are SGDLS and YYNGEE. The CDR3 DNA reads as TGTGCCAGCAGCCCCCGGGGACTAGCGGGCACCGGGGAGCTGTTTTTT. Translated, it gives CASSPRGLAGTGELFF.

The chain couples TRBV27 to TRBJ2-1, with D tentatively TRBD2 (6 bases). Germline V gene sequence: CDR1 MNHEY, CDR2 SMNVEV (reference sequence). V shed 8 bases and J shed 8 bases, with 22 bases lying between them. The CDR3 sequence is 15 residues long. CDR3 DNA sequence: TGTGCCAGCTCACTTGGCGGGATCCGGACGGATGAGCAGTTCTTC. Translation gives CASSLGGIRTDEQFF.

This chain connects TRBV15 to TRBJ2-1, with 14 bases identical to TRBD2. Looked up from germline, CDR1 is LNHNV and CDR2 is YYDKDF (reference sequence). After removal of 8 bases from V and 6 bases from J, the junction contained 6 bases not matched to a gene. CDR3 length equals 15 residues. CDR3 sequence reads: CATRPGLAGANEQFF. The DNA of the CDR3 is TGTGCCACCCGCCCGGGACTAGCGGGAGCCAATGAGCAGTTCTTC.

The CDR3 bases are TGTGCCAGCATCGGGGTGGTGAACACTGAAGCTTTCTTT. Its translation is CASIGVVNTEAFF. The rearrangement joins TRBV6-5 to TRBJ1-1; the D is unclear. Germline V gene lookup returns CDR1 MNHEY and CDR2 SVGAGI. V lost 7 bases, J lost 0 bases, and 9 bases lay in between. The CDR3 covers 13 residues.